These T cell receptor beta chains were read from a single sample in a study of identical twins. MiXCR, applied by TCRdb to the 5' RACE reads, yields one record per CDR3 protein. The sample carries nearly 650,000 distinct CDR3 sequences, 7.1% recorded once. The same sample was also studied in work on yellow fever vaccine responses in identical twins.

Input material: PBMCs. The receptors originated from a woman between 18 and 29 years old in good health. The CDR3 runs from the conserved cysteine through the conserved F or W. D genes are given only for firm matches. The size entry is marked missing in some rows and otherwise reads once, few, many or a size class.

clone_size: NA
d_call: TRBD2
v_call: TRBV5-1
j_call: TRBJ2-7
cdr3_aa: CASSLAGLAGRSSYEQYF
cdr3_nt: TGCGCCAGCAGCTTGGCGGGACTAGCGGGACGGAGCTCCTACGAGCAGTACTTC

clone_size: NA
d_call: TRBD2
v_call: TRBV12-3/TRBV12-4
j_call: TRBJ2-1
cdr3_aa: CASTSGSGMFDEQFF
cdr3_nt: TGTGCCAGCACCTCGGGTAGCGGGATGTTCGATGAGCAGTTCTTC

clone_size: NA
d_call: NA
v_call: TRBV12-3/TRBV12-4
j_call: TRBJ2-7
cdr3_aa: CASRSAGAKYTYEQYF
cdr3_nt: TGTGCCAGCAGATCTGCCGGGGCGAAGTATACCTACGAGCAGTACTTC

clone_size: many
d_call: NA
v_call: TRBV12-3/TRBV12-4
j_call: TRBJ1-1
cdr3_aa: CASRIREATEAFF
cdr3_nt: TGTGCCAGCAGAATAAGGGAGGCCACTGAAGCTTTCTTT

clone_size: few
d_call: NA
v_call: TRBV7-9
j_call: TRBJ2-1
cdr3_aa: CASSWLGRQGHNEQFF
cdr3_nt: TGTGCCAGCAGCTGGCTAGGTCGCCAGGGCCACAATGAGCAGTTCTTC

clone_size: few
d_call: NA
v_call: TRBV5-1
j_call: TRBJ1-5
cdr3_aa: CASSLDQGRDSNQPQHF
cdr3_nt: TGCGCCAGCAGCTTGGATCAGGGCCGAGATAGCAATCAGCCCCAGCATTTT

clone_size: few
d_call: TRBD1
v_call: TRBV25-1
j_call: TRBJ1-3
cdr3_aa: CATEDRAGNTIYF
cdr3_nt: TGTGCCACCGAGGACAGGGCCGGAAACACCATATATTTT

clone_size: many
d_call: TRBD2
v_call: TRBV6-2/TRBV6-3
j_call: TRBJ2-1
cdr3_aa: CASSPKYSGRVPPPYNEQFF
cdr3_nt: TGTGCCAGCAGCCCGAAATATAGCGGGAGGGTCCCTCCCCCCTACAATGAGCAGTTCTTC

clone_size: many
d_call: TRBD1
v_call: TRBV29-1
j_call: TRBJ2-2
cdr3_aa: CSVERTGNTGELFF
cdr3_nt: TGCAGCGTTGAAAGGACAGGGAACACCGGGGAGCTGTTTTTT

clone_size: many
d_call: TRBD1
v_call: TRBV12-3/TRBV12-4
j_call: TRBJ1-2
cdr3_aa: CASSLDRGYGYTF
cdr3_nt: TGTGCCAGCAGTTTAGACAGGGGGTATGGCTACACCTTC

clone_size: many
d_call: NA
v_call: TRBV11-2
j_call: TRBJ1-4
cdr3_aa: CASSSDIELFF
cdr3_nt: TGTGCCAGCAGTTCGGACATTGAACTGTTTTTT

clone_size: NA
d_call: NA
v_call: TRBV29-1
j_call: TRBJ2-6
cdr3_aa: CSVVGGGSGANVLTF
cdr3_nt: TGCAGCGTTGTGGGAGGGGGCTCTGGGGCCAACGTCCTGACTTTC

clone_size: many
d_call: TRBD2
v_call: TRBV10-3
j_call: TRBJ2-5
cdr3_aa: CAIGLAGGETQYF
cdr3_nt: TGTGCCATTGGACTAGCGGGGGGAGAGACCCAGTACTTC

clone_size: few
d_call: TRBD1
v_call: TRBV15
j_call: TRBJ1-5
cdr3_aa: CATSRDLGQGEASNQPQHF
cdr3_nt: TGTGCCACCAGCAGAGATCTGGGACAGGGGGAAGCTAGCAATCAGCCCCAGCATTTT

clone_size: NA
d_call: NA
v_call: TRBV5-1
j_call: TRBJ2-1
cdr3_aa: CASSSRLDIYNEQFF
cdr3_nt: TGCGCCAGCAGCTCTCGACTAGATATCTACAATGAGCAGTTCTTC

clone_size: many
d_call: NA
v_call: TRBV12-3/TRBV12-4
j_call: TRBJ1-1
cdr3_aa: CATPFATATNTEAFF
cdr3_nt: TGTGCCACCCCCTTCGCGACAGCCACGAACACTGAAGCTTTCTTT

clone_size: NA
d_call: TRBD1
v_call: TRBV24-1
j_call: TRBJ1-1
cdr3_aa: CATSPQGMTEAFF
cdr3_nt: TGTGCCACCAGCCCACAGGGGATGACTGAAGCTTTCTTT

clone_size: NA
d_call: NA
v_call: TRBV2
j_call: TRBJ1-1
cdr3_aa: CASSEALGTEAFF
cdr3_nt: TGTGCCAGCAGTGAAGCGCTGGGTACTGAAGCTTTCTTT

clone_size: NA
d_call: NA
v_call: TRBV14
j_call: TRBJ1-1
cdr3_aa: CASSQGIPYTEAFF
cdr3_nt: TGTGCCAGCAGCCAAGGGATCCCGTACACTGAAGCTTTCTTT

clone_size: many
d_call: TRBD1
v_call: TRBV12-3/TRBV12-4
j_call: TRBJ1-6
cdr3_aa: CASGTGGFSSPLHF
cdr3_nt: TGTGCCAGCGGGACAGGGGGCTTTAGTTCACCCCTCCACTTT

clone_size: few
d_call: NA
v_call: TRBV4-2
j_call: TRBJ2-1
cdr3_aa: CASSQEWTLRNNEQFF
cdr3_nt: TGTGCCAGCAGCCAAGAATGGACTTTGCGGAACAATGAGCAGTTCTTC

clone_size: few
d_call: TRBD2
v_call: TRBV25-1
j_call: TRBJ2-5
cdr3_aa: CASSDPESGPAGMWETQYF
cdr3_nt: TGTGCCAGCAGTGACCCAGAGTCGGGCCCAGCGGGGATGTGGGAGACCCAGTACTTC

clone_size: NA
d_call: NA
v_call: TRBV12-3/TRBV12-4
j_call: TRBJ1-1
cdr3_aa: CASSPTFTFEAFF
cdr3_nt: TGTGCCAGCTCTCCCACGTTTACCTTTGAAGCTTTCTTT

clone_size: few
d_call: TRBD2
v_call: TRBV24-1
j_call: TRBJ2-5
cdr3_aa: CATSDQLAGGRETQYF
cdr3_nt: TGTGCCACCAGTGACCAACTAGCGGGAGGTAGAGAGACCCAGTACTTC

clone_size: NA
d_call: TRBD1
v_call: TRBV20-1
j_call: TRBJ2-1
cdr3_aa: CSAREPPGAGRGSYNEQFF
cdr3_nt: TGCAGTGCTAGAGAACCGCCGGGTGCGGGCAGGGGGTCCTACAATGAGCAGTTCTTC

clone_size: few
d_call: NA
v_call: TRBV4-1
j_call: TRBJ1-2
cdr3_aa: CASSQDRNANYGYTF
cdr3_nt: TGCGCCAGCAGCCAAGATCGGAATGCTAACTATGGCTACACCTTC

clone_size: NA
d_call: NA
v_call: TRBV11-3
j_call: TRBJ2-5
cdr3_aa: CASSLGLWKFTETQYF
cdr3_nt: TGTGCCAGCAGCTTAGGGTTGTGGAAGTTCACCGAGACCCAGTACTTC

clone_size: NA
d_call: TRBD2
v_call: TRBV15
j_call: TRBJ2-3
cdr3_aa: CATLGPGGATDTQYF
cdr3_nt: TGTGCCACACTAGGGCCCGGGGGGGCCACAGATACGCAGTATTTT

clone_size: few
d_call: NA
v_call: TRBV5-1
j_call: TRBJ2-7
cdr3_aa: CASSLQGGGWDEQYF
cdr3_nt: TGCGCCAGCAGCCTACAAGGGGGGGGTTGGGACGAGCAGTACTTC

clone_size: many
d_call: TRBD1
v_call: TRBV20-1
j_call: TRBJ1-2
cdr3_aa: CSANRGEGYTF
cdr3_nt: TGCAGTGCTAACAGGGGTGAGGGCTACACCTTC

clone_size: few
d_call: NA
v_call: TRBV3-1
j_call: TRBJ1-5
cdr3_aa: CASSQLGSVDQPQHF
cdr3_nt: TGTGCCAGCAGCCAACTGGGGAGTGTGGACCAGCCCCAGCATTTT

clone_size: few
d_call: TRBD2
v_call: TRBV29-1
j_call: TRBJ2-3
cdr3_aa: CSHLAGVYADTQYF
cdr3_nt: TGCAGCCATCTAGCGGGGGTGTACGCAGATACGCAGTATTTT

clone_size: many
d_call: TRBD1
v_call: TRBV4-1
j_call: TRBJ2-5
cdr3_aa: CASSLIWTGQETQYF
cdr3_nt: TGCGCCAGCAGCCTCATCTGGACAGGGCAAGAGACCCAGTACTTC

clone_size: NA
d_call: TRBD2
v_call: TRBV20-1
j_call: TRBJ2-3
cdr3_aa: CSARSVLAVADTQYF
cdr3_nt: TGCAGTGCTAGGTCTGTTCTAGCGGTAGCAGATACGCAGTATTTT

clone_size: few
d_call: TRBD2
v_call: TRBV2
j_call: TRBJ2-3
cdr3_aa: CASTIGGSSTDTQYF
cdr3_nt: TGTGCCAGCACCATTGGCGGGAGTAGCACAGATACGCAGTATTTT

clone_size: few
d_call: NA
v_call: TRBV3-1
j_call: TRBJ2-2
cdr3_aa: CASSRGTFGGELFF
cdr3_nt: TGTGCCAGCAGCCGGGGGACATTCGGCGGGGAGCTGTTTTTT

clone_size: many
d_call: TRBD1
v_call: TRBV29-1
j_call: TRBJ2-7
cdr3_aa: CSVPGTGYYEQYF
cdr3_nt: TGCAGCGTTCCCGGGACAGGCTACTACGAGCAGTACTTC

clone_size: few
d_call: NA
v_call: TRBV15
j_call: TRBJ2-5
cdr3_aa: CATSTLSGAEETQYF
cdr3_nt: TGTGCCACCAGCACCCTGTCCGGGGCTGAAGAGACCCAGTACTTC

clone_size: few
d_call: NA
v_call: TRBV7-6
j_call: TRBJ1-4
cdr3_aa: CASSLGLGAGNEKLFF
cdr3_nt: TGTGCCAGCAGCTTAGGCCTTGGGGCGGGGAATGAAAAACTGTTTTTT

clone_size: NA
d_call: NA
v_call: TRBV5-6
j_call: TRBJ1-1
cdr3_aa: CASSLVPAMNTEAFF
cdr3_nt: TGTGCCAGCAGCTTGGTGCCAGCCATGAACACTGAAGCTTTCTTT

clone_size: few
d_call: TRBD1
v_call: TRBV4-1
j_call: TRBJ1-3
cdr3_aa: CASSGGTGLGDTIYF
cdr3_nt: TGCGCCAGCAGCGGAGGGACAGGTCTGGGCGACACCATATATTTT

clone_size: NA
d_call: TRBD2
v_call: TRBV20-1
j_call: TRBJ2-3
cdr3_aa: CSARGLAGPVGTQYF
cdr3_nt: TGCAGTGCTAGGGGACTAGCGGGCCCCGTGGGTACGCAGTATTTT

clone_size: NA
d_call: NA
v_call: TRBV12-3/TRBV12-4
j_call: TRBJ2-7
cdr3_aa: CASSFGLVYEQYF
cdr3_nt: TGTGCCAGCAGTTTTGGGTTGGTCTACGAGCAGTACTTC

clone_size: few
d_call: TRBD2
v_call: TRBV2
j_call: TRBJ2-3
cdr3_aa: CASARSGASTDTQYF
cdr3_nt: TGTGCCAGCGCAAGGAGCGGGGCGAGCACAGATACGCAGTATTTT

clone_size: NA
d_call: NA
v_call: TRBV5-1
j_call: TRBJ1-1
cdr3_aa: CASSSQGPPNTEAFF
cdr3_nt: TGCGCCAGCAGCTCCCAGGGACCCCCGAACACTGAAGCTTTCTTT